One sample yielded the 30 T cell receptor beta chains listed below, sequenced in a study of T cells in women clearing cervical HPV infection. The repertoire was sequenced with immunoSEQ multiplex PCR; TCRdb's copy has only in-frame clones and lacks some. Reported are tens of thousands of clones; the ten largest clones contain 4.8%. The source material was blood buffy coat. These receptors all come from a woman between 18 and 70 years old with a cervical HPV16 infection that either progressed to CIN3+ or cleared (not recorded which).

Concerning this clone itself: Read coverage stops 3 residues before the CDR3 terminus; the germline J gene supplies the remainder. The gene calls are TRBV7-7 and TRBJ2-7; 10 nucleotides align to TRBD1. V gave up 1 base and J gave up 2 bases; unmatched junction bases: 11. The germline V gene encodes CDR1 SSHAT and CDR2 FNYEAQ (reference sequence). This CDR3 contains 18 residues. CDR3 DNA, as far as it was read: TGTGCCAGCAGCTTAGGCACGCGGGACAGGGGTCCGCCCTACGAG. Its protein is CASSLGTRDRGPPYE. The whole CDR3 sequence is CASSLGTRDRGPPYEQYF.

Worth noting for this clone: The read terminates 3 residues before the CDR3 end, so the remaining end is supplied by the germline J gene. The chain recombines TRBV25-1 with TRBJ1-2; no clear D. The V end was cut by 6 bases, the J end by 4 bases, with 9 bases between. There are 12 residues in the CDR3. Looked up from germline, CDR1 is MGHDK and CDR2 is SYGVNS. The part of the CDR3 DNA that was read is TGTGCCAGCAGACATTCCTCCTATGGC. Amino acid sequence: CASRHSSYG. The whole CDR3 region reads CASRHSSYGYTF.

In the case of this clone: The read terminates 3 residues ahead of where the CDR3 ends, so the germline J gene completes it. The chain is built from TRBV2 and TRBJ2-2, with D perhaps TRBD1 (8 bases). The CDR3 sequence is 17 residues long. The V end lost 6 bases, the J end lost 1 base, and 18 bases lay between the germline ends. Germline values: CDR1 SNHLY, CDR2 FYNNEI. CDR3 in amino acids: CASSSATGGGNTGELFF. Incomplete CDR3 DNA: TGTGCCAGCAGCTCGGCCACAGGGGGGGGGAACACCGGGGAG.

Turning to this clone: The DNA ends 3 residues before the CDR3 does, and the rest of the CDR3 is filled in from the germline J gene. V is TRBV2 and J is TRBJ2-2, with 11 bases that match TRBD1. The CDR3 is 14 amino acids. The germline V gene has CDR1 SNHLY and CDR2 FYNNEI. V lost 10 bases to trimming and J lost 7 bases; unmatched junction nucleotides: 8. CDR3 DNA, as far as it was read: TGTGCCACTGCGGGACAGGGGGTTGGCGGGGAG. As protein: CATAGQGVGGE. The CDR3 in its entirety is CATAGQGVGGELFF.

Details on this clone: The sequenced fragment ends 3 residues before the CDR3 boundary, so the rest is inferred from the germline J gene. The chain has TRBV18 and TRBJ1-4, with a possible D match to TRBD1 (6 bases). The V end lost 1 base, the J end lost 2 bases, and 8 bases lay between the germline ends. The CDR3 extends over 15 amino acids. In germline, CDR1 is KGHSH, CDR2 LQKENI. The CDR3 sequence: CASSPQGVTNEKLFF. The DNA read from the CDR3 is TGTGCCAGCTCACCACAGGGGGTCACTAATGAAAAA.

A word on this clone: The CDR3 end is not reached by the read, which stops 3 residues before it; the germline J gene fills it in. The rearrangement joins TRBV10-1 to TRBJ2-7; TRBD1 matches at 9 bases. The germline V gene encodes CDR1 WNHNN and CDR2 SYGVQD (reference sequence). V lost 6 bases to trimming and J lost 0 bases; unmatched junction nucleotides: 18. The length of the CDR3 is 19 residues. The CDR3 DNA, read in part, is TGCGCCAGCAGATTCACCGACAGGGGGACGGGTAGAGACTCCTACGAG. It specifies CASRFTDRGTGRDSYE. The full CDR3 is CASRFTDRGTGRDSYEQYF.

A note on this clone: The read ends 3 residues before the CDR3 terminus; that terminus is restored from the germline J gene. The V gene is TRBV5-1, the J gene TRBJ2-1; D tentatively reads TRBD1 or TRBD2 (5 bases each). CDR1 and CDR2 from the germline V gene are SGHRS and YFSETQ. The CDR3 length is 15 residues. The V and J ends lost 0 bases and 6 bases respectively, with 13 bases between them. The CDR3 region is CASSLAFEGSNEQFF. Incomplete CDR3 DNA: TGCGCCAGCAGCTTGGCCTTTGAGGGGTCCAATGAG.

Points on this clone: The CDR3 is cut off 3 residues early in the read; its end comes from the germline J gene. The chain links TRBV5-1 to TRBJ2-7; 13 nucleotides line up with TRBD2. The ends lost 3 bases at V and 2 bases at J; junction bases unmatched: 2. The germline V gene encodes CDR1 SGHRS and CDR2 YFSETQ. The CDR3 extends over 15 amino acids. The CDR3 protein is CASSWTSGGPYEQYF. The covered CDR3 bases are TGCGCCAGCAGCTGGACTAGCGGGGGACCCTACGAG.

As for this clone: The CDR3 is cut off 3 residues early in the read; its end comes from the germline J gene. The chain uses TRBV20-1 and TRBJ1-4; D call uncertain. The CDR3 is 17 amino acids. The germline gives CDR1 DFQATT, CDR2 SNEGSKA (reference sequence). Between the trimmed V and J ends, which lost 0 bases and 0 bases, there was a span of 14 bases. The CDR3 sequence: CSARDKRNLATNEKLFF. Incomplete CDR3 DNA: TGCAGTGCTAGAGATAAAAGGAACCTAGCAACTAATGAAAAA.

Notes on this clone: With the read ending 3 residues before the CDR3 end, the germline J gene is used to fill in that end. The chain recombines TRBV29-1 with TRBJ2-7; TRBD1 matches at 7 bases. The junction had 8 bases not matched to a gene; V was cut back by 3 bases and J by 6 bases. Germline V gene sequence: CDR1 SQVTM, CDR2 ANQGSEA. The CDR3 spans 13 residues. The CDR3 reads CSVDTGELGEQYF. The DNA read from the CDR3 is TGCAGCGTTGACACAGGGGAATTGGGCGAG.

This CDR3 is CAISSAGPNTEAFF. Incomplete CDR3 DNA: TGTGCCATCAGCTCCGCAGGGCCGAACACTGAA. The chain joins TRBV10-3 to TRBJ1-1, with D possibly being TRBD1 (5 bases). The read comes to an end 3 residues before the CDR3 does, leaving the germline J gene to fill in the end. Germline lookup yields CDR1 ENHRY and CDR2 SYGVKD. The V and J ends lost 6 bases and 1 base respectively, with 12 bases between them. The CDR3 runs to 14 residues.

Notes on this clone: The read comes to an end 3 residues before the CDR3 does, leaving the germline J gene to fill in the end. The rearrangement uses TRBV5-1 and TRBJ2-5; a weak D match, TRBD2 (5 bases). This CDR3 contains 15 residues. The germline V and J ends were trimmed by 0 bases and 5 bases, with 14 bases remaining between them. CDR1 is SGHRS and CDR2 is YFSETQ in the germline V gene. CDR3 amino acids: CASSLETAGPETQYF. The sequenced part of the CDR3 DNA is TGCGCCAGCAGCTTGGAAACCGCGGGTCCCGAGACC.

As for this clone: The read ends 3 residues early relative to the CDR3; the germline J gene fills the gap. The chain combines TRBV6-4 with TRBJ2-3; perhaps TRBD2 as D (5 bases). The germline V gene has CDR1 MRHNA and CDR2 SNTAGT. The CDR3 has 15 amino acids. V shed 2 bases and J shed 1 base, with 10 bases lying between them. CDR3 DNA, as far as it was read: TGTGCCAGCAGTGACGACCGGACTGGCACAGATACG. It translates to CASSDDRTGTDT. The CDR3, in full, reads CASSDDRTGTDTQYF.

A remark on this clone: The sequence runs out 3 residues before the end of the CDR3; the remainder is reconstructed from the germline J gene. The J gene is TRBJ1-5, the V gene TRBV29-1; 8 positions match TRBD1. With V trimmed by 4 bases and J by 4 bases, 3 bases remained unmatched. CDR1 and CDR2 (germline): SQVTM, ANQGSEA. The CDR3 spans 13 residues. The sequenced CDR3 bases are TGCAGCGTTGCAGGGGGCTCAAATCAGCCC. Its translation: CSVAGGSNQP. The CDR3 in full is CSVAGGSNQPQHF.

As for this clone: The CDR3 end lies 3 residues beyond the end of the read and is filled in from the germline J gene. The J gene is TRBJ2-2, the V gene TRBV18; the D gene could be TRBD1 or TRBD2 (6 bases each). The V gene's germline CDR1 is KGHSH and CDR2 LQKENI. CDR3 length: 15 residues. The V end lost 0 bases, the J end lost 6 bases, and 11 bases lay between the germline ends. The CDR3 DNA, read in part, is TGTGCCAGCTCACCACCAAACAGGGAGGCCGGGGAG. Encoded protein: CASSPPNREAGE. The whole CDR3 is CASSPPNREAGELFF.

A remark on this clone: Sequencing ends 3 residues short of the CDR3 end; the germline J gene provides the rest. This chain uses TRBV2 with TRBJ2-2; 15 bases match TRBD2. With 5 bases clipped from V and 1 base from J, the junction kept 5 bases outside the gene matches. CDR1 SNHLY and CDR2 FYNNEI come from the germline V gene. The CDR3 has 18 amino acids. CDR3 DNA (partial): TGTGCCAGCAGTACCGGGACTAGCGGGGGGATGAACACCGGGGAG. Its translation is CASSTGTSGGMNTGE. The full CDR3 protein reads CASSTGTSGGMNTGELFF.

For this clone: The missing CDR3 end, 3 residues past where the read stops, is filled in from the germline J gene. The rearrangement links TRBV10-1 to TRBJ1-5; D unclear. Trimming took off 2 bases at V and 5 bases at J, with 7 bases between the two ends. The CDR3 is 13 residues long. Germline V CDR1 and CDR2: WNHNN, SYGVQD (reference sequence). The chain's CDR3 is CASSEGPDQPQHF. The CDR3 DNA, read in part, is TGCGCCAGCAGTGAGGGGCCAGATCAGCCC.

As concerns this clone: The CDR3 goes on 3 residues after the read ends, and that part is filled in from the germline J gene. This rearrangement joins TRBV29-1 to TRBJ2-7, with TRBD1 identical over 8 bases. The germline CDR1 and CDR2 sequences are SQVTM and ANQGSEA. CDR3 length: 13 amino acids. The V gene end was trimmed by 7 bases and the J gene end by 3 bases; junction bases not matched to a gene: 8. The covered CDR3 bases are TGCAGCGCTGGGAGGACAGGGTACTACGAG. It translates to CSAGRTGYYE. The complete CDR3 protein is CSAGRTGYYEQYF.

Comments on this clone: The DNA ends 3 residues before the CDR3 does, and the rest of the CDR3 is filled in from the germline J gene. The chain joins TRBV5-1 to TRBJ2-5, with TRBD1 identical over 8 bases. The J segment lost 7 bases and the V segment lost 4 bases, leaving 9 bases of the junction unmatched. Germline V CDR1 and CDR2: SGHRS, YFSETQ. The CDR3 runs 14 residues. The sequenced CDR3 bases are TGCGCCAGCAGCAAGACAGGGGCAGACGGGACC. It encodes CASSKTGADGT. The entire CDR3 protein reads CASSKTGADGTQYF.

Note on this clone: The observed sequence ends 3 residues before the CDR3 terminus, with the missing tail filled in from the germline J gene. The chain combines TRBV5-6 with TRBJ2-3, with a possible D match to TRBD2 (6 bases). Germline V CDR1 and CDR2: SGHDT, YYEEEE. Trimming shortened V by 4 bases and J by 2 bases, and 14 bases separated the two germline ends. This CDR3 has 15 residues. The CDR3: CASSAWRGDTDTQYF. The CDR3 DNA, read in part, is TGTGCCAGCAGCGCCTGGCGGGGAGACACAGATACG.

In the case of this clone: The read finishes 3 residues shy of the CDR3 end, and the germline J gene is used to complete it. The chain is built from TRBV29-1 and TRBJ2-1, with TRBD2 matching over 7 bases. This CDR3 comprises 15 residues. Germline CDR1 SQVTM, CDR2 ANQGSEA. J lost 2 bases, V lost 5 bases, and 9 bases had no gene match. CDR3: CSVSLGTNPYNEQFF. The CDR3 bases that were read are TGCAGCGTTAGTTTAGGGACTAACCCCTACAATGAG.

With respect to this clone: From the germline J gene comes the end of the CDR3, since the read stops 3 residues before it. The chain combines TRBV20-1 with TRBJ1-1; perhaps TRBD1 as D (5 bases). Germline values: CDR1 DFQATT, CDR2 SNEGSKA (reference sequence). The CDR3 consists of 12 residues. V lost 4 bases and J lost 3, with 9 bases in between. CDR3 sequence: CSATIGDTEAFF. The CDR3 DNA, read in part, is TGCAGTGCTACTATAGGGGACACTGAA.

On this clone: From the germline J gene comes the end of the CDR3, since the read stops 3 residues before it. The chain has TRBV4-2 and TRBJ1-5, with 7 nucleotides matching TRBD1. J gave up 9 bases and V 4 bases, and 27 bases lay outside the gene matches. Per germline, CDR1 LGHNA and CDR2 YNFKEQ. The CDR3 contains 20 residues. Partial CDR3 DNA: TGTGCCAGCAGCCCCCTGCCCAAGTCTCCGGGACAGAACTCCCGGGGGCCC. It yields the protein CASSPLPKSPGQNSRGP. The CDR3 reads in full as CASSPLPKSPGQNSRGPQHF.

As for this clone: The CDR3 goes on 3 residues after the read ends, and that part is filled in from the germline J gene. The rearrangement links TRBV2 to TRBJ2-1, with 9 bases lining up with TRBD1. Germline V gene sequence: CDR1 SNHLY, CDR2 FYNNEI. The ends lost 7 bases at V and 0 bases at J; junction bases unmatched: 10. This CDR3 comprises 17 residues. The CDR3 loop reads CASNVGWGQGSYNEQFF. The CDR3 bases that were read are TGTGCCAGCAATGTGGGTTGGGGACAGGGCTCCTACAATGAG. Drawing the rest from reference TRBV2 and TRBJ2-1, the complete variable domain is EPEVTQTPSHQVTQMGQEVILRCVPISNHLYFYWYRQILGQKVEFLVSFYNNEISEKSEIFDDQFSVERPDGSNFTLKIRSTKLEDSAMYFCASNVGWGQGSYNEQFFGPGTRLTVL.

Remarks on this clone: The CDR3 end is not reached by the read, which stops 3 residues before it; the germline J gene fills it in. The V gene is TRBV11-2, the J gene TRBJ2-1, with TRBD2 as a possible D gene (6 bases). The CDR3 extends over 15 amino acids. Per germline, CDR1 SGHAT and CDR2 FQNNGV. Deletions cut 5 bases from V and 4 bases from J, with 15 bases between. CDR3 DNA (partial): TGTGCCAGCAGCCCGAGGCAGGCGGGATACAATGAG. Protein sequence: CASSPRQAGYNE. The entire CDR3 protein reads CASSPRQAGYNEQFF.

Concerning this clone itself: Coverage ceases 3 residues before the CDR3 finishes, and the germline J gene fills in the end. At the DNA level, this CDR3 is encoded by other sequences in the same sample as well. J is TRBJ1-5 and V is TRBV2, with 9 bases identical to TRBD1. The V and J ends lost 6 bases and 2 bases, in that order; junction bases with no gene match: 5. The CDR3 has 15 amino acids. Per the germline V gene, CDR1 is SNHLY and CDR2 is FYNNEI. CDR3 DNA, as far as it was read: TGTGCCAGCAGAGGGACAGGGTCTGGCAATCAGCCC. Translated, it gives CASRGTGSGNQP. The full CDR3 reads CASRGTGSGNQPQHF.

Details on this clone: The CDR3 end falls 3 residues outside the read, so it is completed with the germline J gene. The genes are TRBV5-1 and TRBJ2-1; D not resolved. Trimming removed 4 bases from V and 4 bases from J, with 6 bases in between. Germline CDR1 and CDR2: SGHRS and YFSETQ. The CDR3 length is 12 residues. Partial CDR3 DNA: TGCGCCAGCAGCCCACTTTACAATGAG. Protein sequence: CASSPLYNE. The full CDR3 protein reads CASSPLYNEQFF.

Remarks on this clone: Read sequence stops 3 residues before the CDR3 end, and the germline J gene provides the missing end. J is TRBJ2-7 and V is TRBV19, with 7 bases fitting TRBD2. The CDR3 runs to 16 residues. Losses at the gene ends were 5 bases for V and 5 bases for J; bases not matched to a gene: 15. Germline values: CDR1 LNHDA, CDR2 SQIVND (reference sequence). CDR3 DNA (partial): TGTGCCAGTAGTCCACTCTCCGCGGGGGAAGGTGACGAG. Residues: CASSPLSAGEGDE. The whole CDR3 sequence is CASSPLSAGEGDEQYF.

In the case of this clone: Read data end 3 residues before the CDR3 end; the end is taken from the germline J gene. V is TRBV30 and J is TRBJ2-3; 10 bases map to TRBD2. Per the germline V gene, CDR1 is GTSNPN and CDR2 is SVGIG (reference sequence). With V trimmed by 2 bases and J by 1 base, 9 bases remained unmatched. This CDR3 has 17 residues. The chain's CDR3 is CAWSSVTSGFRTDTQYF. The covered CDR3 bases are TGTGCCTGGAGTTCCGTGACTAGCGGGTTTCGCACAGATACG.

On this clone: The sequence runs out 3 residues before the end of the CDR3; the remainder is reconstructed from the germline J gene. The chain links TRBV29-1 to TRBJ1-2, with 8 bases identical to TRBD1. The germline V gene encodes CDR1 SQVTM and CDR2 ANQGSEA. This CDR3 spans 12 amino acids. V lost 6 bases, J lost 3 bases, and 3 bases stayed unmatched. CDR3 in amino acids: CSVMDRDYGYTF. The DNA read from the CDR3 is TGCAGCGTCATGGACAGGGACTATGGC.